The clone carrying this T cell receptor beta chain has a single count. Clones were sequenced by immunoSEQ multiplex PCR, and TCRdb holds only the in-frame ones, with some missing. Counted here are 200,000 to 300,000 clones, around 80% occurring once; the ten biggest clones make up 4% to 5%. From germline, CDR1 is MDHEN and CDR2 SYDVKM. Deletions cut 5 bases from V and 5 bases from J, with 16 bases between. The CDR3 extends over 15 amino acids. This record comes from a study of blood T cell repertoires in COVID-19. The sequence was collected from a man between 60 and 70 years old with acute or convalescent COVID-19. The chain combines TRBV28 with TRBJ1-5; D possibly corresponds to TRBD1 (6 bases). The sample comprised peripheral blood. CDR3 DNA: TGTGCCAGCAGTCCGGCTACAGGGTCTTATCAGCCCCAGCATTTT. Translated, it gives CASSPATGSYQPQHF.